These 13 T cell receptor beta chains came from one sample sequenced in a study of CD8 T cells in Susac syndrome. The RNA input was 0.5 to 1 ug, and it was reverse transcribed with random hexamers. TCRdb passed the immunoSEQ multiplex PCR reads through MiXCR, listing each CDR3 protein once. The sample lists around 170,000 distinct CDR3 sequences, 95% occurring once. Sequencing was done on a sample of CD8+ T cells from PBMCs. The receptor source for this set is a human donor with multiple sclerosis.

The chain links TRBV19 to TRBJ2-7; D unresolved. The CDR3 has 11 amino acids. Per the germline V gene, CDR1 is LNHDA and CDR2 is SQIVND (reference sequence). The V and J ends lost 6 bases and 6 bases respectively, with 9 bases between them. CDR3 region: CASSKGPEQYF. The CDR3, as DNA: TGTGCCAGTAGCAAAGGTCCCGAGCAGTACTTC.

V usage is TRBV19 and J usage is TRBJ1-1; D is undetermined. V was cut by 6 bases and J by 3 bases, with 8 bases left in between. Germline V CDR1 and CDR2: LNHDA, SQIVND (reference sequence). The CDR3 is 12 residues long. The CDR3 here is CASRSGYTEAFF. The CDR3 bases are TGTGCCAGTAGAAGTGGGTACACTGAAGCTTTCTTT.

This chain links TRBV5-1 with TRBJ1-2, with 7 bases that match TRBD1. The CDR3 consists of 14 residues. J lost 4 bases, V lost 2 bases, and 5 bases had no gene match. Germline CDR1 SGHRS, CDR2 YFSETQ. The DNA of the CDR3 is TGCGCCAGCAGCTTAAAGGGGGCCTCCTATGGCTACACCTTC. Translated, it gives CASSLKGASYGYTF.

The chain has TRBV20-1 and TRBJ2-1, with 8 bases matching TRBD2. The CDR3 length is 14 residues. V lost 4 bases, J lost 4 bases, and 6 bases stayed unmatched. Germline loops: CDR1 DFQATT, CDR2 SNEGSKA (reference sequence). The DNA of the CDR3 is TGCAGTGCTACTAGCGGGTCCCTTTACAATGAGCAGTTCTTC. Translated: CSATSGSLYNEQFF.

The J gene is TRBJ2-1, the V gene TRBV2; D is uncertain. The CDR3 sequence is 14 residues long. Germline assignment: CDR1 SNHLY and CDR2 FYNNEI. The ends were cut back, 8 bases at V and 9 bases at J, with 20 bases in the middle. The CDR3 nucleotides are TGTGCCAGCGGCCCCCGCCCACAACGACGTGAGCAGTTCTTC. As protein: CASGPRPQRREQFF.

V usage is TRBV15 and J usage is TRBJ1-2; TRBD1 might be the D (6 bases). V dropped 0 bases and J dropped 3 bases, with 11 bases sitting between them. The V gene's germline CDR1 is LNHNV and CDR2 YYDKDF (reference sequence). The CDR3 runs 15 residues. CDR3 DNA: TGTGCCACCAGCAGAGATAGGGAGGGGGACTATGGCTACACCTTC. This codes for CATSRDREGDYGYTF.

The chain uses TRBV29-1 and TRBJ2-1; 11 bases are shared with TRBD2. The CDR3 is 17 residues long. J lost 0 bases, V lost 3 bases, and 7 bases had no gene match. From germline, CDR1 is SQVTM and CDR2 ANQGSEA. CDR3 sequence: CSVEGLAVPSSYNEQFF. The CDR3, as DNA: TGCAGCGTTGAGGGACTAGCGGTCCCCAGCTCCTACAATGAGCAGTTCTTC.

The V call is TRBV3-1, the J call TRBJ2-7; the D gene is possibly TRBD2 (5 bases). This CDR3 has 13 amino acids. Germline V CDR1 and CDR2: LGHDT, YNNKEL (reference sequence). Trimming shortened V by 4 bases and J by 1 base, and 8 bases separated the two germline ends. CDR3 in amino acids: CASSRSGSYEQYF. The CDR3 coding sequence is TGTGCCAGCAGCCGGTCGGGGTCCTACGAGCAGTACTTC.

The J gene is TRBJ1-1, the V gene TRBV14; unclear D gene. Germline loops: CDR1 SGHDN, CDR2 FVKESK. This CDR3 is built from 13 residues. The germline V and J ends were trimmed by 0 bases and 8 bases, with 10 bases remaining between them. The CDR3 bases are TGTGCCAGCAGCCAAGAGAGTATCCCCGAAGCTTTCTTT. Translating gives CASSQESIPEAFF.

V and J are TRBV7-9 and TRBJ2-2; TRBD1 is a possible D gene (6 bases). The CDR3 extends over 13 amino acids. Looked up from germline, CDR1 is SEHNR and CDR2 is FQNEAQ (reference sequence). The V and J ends lost 4 bases and 7 bases respectively, with 10 bases between them. CDR3 sequence reads: CASSYRESGELFF. CDR3 DNA: TGTGCCAGCAGCTACAGGGAGAGCGGGGAGCTGTTTTTT.

The rearrangement joins TRBV3-1 to TRBJ2-3; D gene ambiguous. With 1 base removed from V and 2 bases from J, the gap between germline ends came to 19 bases. This CDR3 contains 18 residues. Germline V gene sequence: CDR1 LGHDT, CDR2 YNNKEL (reference sequence). CDR3 nucleotides: TGTGCCAGCAGCCAAGGAAGATTTGGCAGCAGTCTCACAGATACGCAGTATTTT. It translates to CASSQGRFGSSLTDTQYF.

The V call is TRBV9, the J call TRBJ1-1; D unresolved. The CDR3 totals 13 residues. Germline CDR1 and CDR2: SGDLS and YYNGEE. V was clipped by 3 bases and J by 4 bases, with 10 bases between them. The CDR3 bases are TGTGCCAGCAGCGGGGGAATTGGCACTGAAGCTTTCTTT. It specifies CASSGGIGTEAFF.

The rearrangement joins TRBV27 to TRBJ2-7; D not resolved. V was shortened by 0 bases and J by 2 bases, with 5 bases between the two germline ends. The CDR3 runs to 13 residues. Germline V gives CDR1 MNHEY, CDR2 SMNVEV (reference sequence). The CDR3, as DNA: TGTGCCAGCAGTTTATCCACTACCTACGAGCAGTACTTC. Residues: CASSLSTTYEQYF.